One sample yielded the 12 T cell receptor beta chains listed below, sequenced in a study of blood T cell repertoires in COVID-19. Sequenced by immunoSEQ multiplex PCR; TCRdb stores in-frame clones only, minus some. The sample includes under 350,000 clones, 80% to 95% of them seen just once. Sequencing used peripheral blood. All receptors derive from a woman younger than 45 with COVID-19, enrolled during active disease.

This sequence joins TRBV27 and TRBJ1-5; 7 positions match TRBD1. The CDR3 spans 14 residues. Unmatched junction bases numbered 6, after V lost 3 bases and J lost 7 bases. In germline, CDR1 is MNHEY, CDR2 SMNVEV (reference sequence). The CDR3 loop reads CASSLNRGEQPQHF. The DNA for the CDR3 is TGTGCCAGCAGTTTGAACAGGGGTGAACAGCCCCAGCATTTT.

The CDR3 bases are TGTGCCAGCAGCGCGGACAGGGGATATAATTCACCCCTCCACTTT. Amino acid sequence: CASSADRGYNSPLHF. This chain uses TRBV2 with TRBJ1-6, with 9 bases that match TRBD1. Looked up from germline, CDR1 is SNHLY and CDR2 is FYNNEI. There are 15 residues in the CDR3. Germline trimming cut 6 bases from V and 4 bases from J; bases unmatched to any gene: 4. The full variable domain, with the rest looked up from reference TRBV2 and TRBJ1-6, is EPEVTQTPSHQVTQMGQEVILRCVPISNHLYFYWYRQILGQKVEFLVSFYNNEISEKSEIFDDQFSVERPDGSNFTLKIRSTKLEDSAMYFCASSADRGYNSPLHFGNGTRLTVT.

The chain joins TRBV3-1 (or the pseudogene TRBV3-2) to TRBJ2-1; 9 bases line up with TRBD1. Germline V gene data show CDR1 as LGHDT and CDR2 as YNNKEL (reference sequence). CDR3 length: 15 amino acids. The ends lost 4 bases at V and 3 bases at J; junction bases unmatched: 4. Written as DNA, the CDR3 is TGTGCCAGCAGCCGAGACAGGGGGAACTACAATGAGCAGTTCTTC. This sequence encodes CASSRDRGNYNEQFF.

Written as DNA, the CDR3 is TGTGCCAGCAGTTACTCTCCGGGACAGGGGAACTATGGCTACACCTTC. Residues: CASSYSPGQGNYGYTF. V is TRBV6-5 and J is TRBJ1-2, with TRBD1 matching over 10 bases. V trimming: 0 bases; J trimming: 2 bases; junction bases outside the gene matches: 3. The CDR3 consists of 16 residues. CDR1 MNHEY and CDR2 SVGAGI come from the germline V gene.

V and J are TRBV6-4 and TRBJ2-2; 10 positions match TRBD1. From germline, CDR1 is MRHNA and CDR2 SNTAGT. V shed 8 bases and J 3 bases; nucleotides not matched to a gene: 3. There are 14 residues in the CDR3. CDR3 sequence: CASSGTGDTGELFF. The CDR3 bases are TGTGCCAGCTCCGGGACAGGGGACACCGGGGAGCTGTTTTTT.

The chain links TRBV7-9 to TRBJ2-7, with D possibly being TRBD1 (6 bases). Germline loops: CDR1 SEHNR, CDR2 FQNEAQ (reference sequence). V shed 3 bases and J shed 6 bases, with 12 bases lying between them. The CDR3 has 13 amino acids. The CDR3 spells CASSLGRGTEQYF. The CDR3 region has the DNA TGTGCCAGCAGCTTGGGCAGGGGAACCGAGCAGTACTTC.

This sequence joins TRBV5-1 and TRBJ1-2, with TRBD1 matching over 11 bases. The CDR3 has 14 residues. The trim removed 1 base at V and 7 bases at J, leaving 3 bases unmatched. Germline V lookup: CDR1 SGHRS, CDR2 YFSETQ. The CDR3 DNA reads as TGCGCCAGCAGCTTGTCCGGGACAGGGGGTGGCTACACCTTC. The encoded protein is CASSLSGTGGGYTF.

The chain carries TRBV24-1 and TRBJ2-1; D is unclear. Germline V gene data show CDR1 as KGHDR and CDR2 as SFDVKD. This CDR3 region has 15 residues. V lost 4 bases, J lost 0 bases, and 9 bases lay in between. The chain's CDR3 is CATSEGLSSYNEQFF. CDR3 DNA sequence: TGTGCCACCAGTGAGGGCTTGAGCTCCTACAATGAGCAGTTCTTC.

V is TRBV12-3 or TRBV12-4 and J is TRBJ1-5; D remains ambiguous. V shed 5 bases and J shed 2 bases, with 7 bases lying between them. The CDR3 covers 13 residues. CDR3: CASSRDGNQPQHF. CDR3 DNA sequence: TGTGCCAGCAGTCGAGATGGCAATCAGCCCCAGCATTTT.

The V gene is TRBV13, the J gene TRBJ2-7; 11 nucleotides align to TRBD1. The J segment lost 5 bases and the V segment lost 4 bases, leaving 7 bases of the junction unmatched. The CDR3 spans 15 residues. The germline gives CDR1 PRHDT, CDR2 FYEKMQ (reference sequence). The CDR3 sequence: CASSSGDRGWHEQYF. The CDR3, as DNA: TGTGCCAGCAGCTCCGGGGACAGGGGGTGGCACGAGCAGTACTTC.

J is TRBJ2-7 and V is TRBV30, with TRBD1 matching 8 bases. V trimming: 5 bases; J trimming: 3 bases; junction bases outside the gene matches: 9. Germline assignment: CDR1 GTSNPN and CDR2 SVGIG (reference sequence). This CDR3 region has 14 residues. DNA for the CDR3: TGTGCCTGGGCAAGGACAGGGATCCACTACGAGCAGTACTTC. Its protein is CAWARTGIHYEQYF.

The J gene is TRBJ1-2, the V gene TRBV2; 11 bases fit TRBD1. This CDR3 is built from 14 residues. In germline, CDR1 is SNHLY, CDR2 FYNNEI. V lost 4 bases and J lost 5; bases outside the gene matches: 3. The CDR3 protein is CASSGDRGRYGYTF. CDR3 bases: TGTGCCAGCAGTGGGGACAGGGGGAGGTATGGCTACACCTTC.